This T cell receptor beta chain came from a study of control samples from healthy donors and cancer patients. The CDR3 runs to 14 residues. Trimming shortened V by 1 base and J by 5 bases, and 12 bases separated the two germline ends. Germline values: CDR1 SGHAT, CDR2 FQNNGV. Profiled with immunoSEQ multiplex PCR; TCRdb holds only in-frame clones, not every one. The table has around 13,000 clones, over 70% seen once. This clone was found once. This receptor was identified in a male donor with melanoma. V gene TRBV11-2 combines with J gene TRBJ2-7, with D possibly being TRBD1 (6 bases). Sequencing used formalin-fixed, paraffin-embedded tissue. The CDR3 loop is CASSLVTGPNEQYF. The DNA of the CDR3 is TGTGCCAGCAGCTTAGTTACAGGGCCAAACGAGCAGTACTTC.